Reported below is one T cell receptor beta chain. The data stem from a study of blood T cell repertoires in COVID-19. Study-wide context: Italy, Spain and the United States were the sources of the convalescent and acute COVID-19 samples. The cDNA or gDNA used as material had been derived from T cells, B-cell-depleted T cells, or PBMCs.

CDR3 length: 12 amino acids. V lost 8 bases to trimming and J lost 7 bases; unmatched junction nucleotides: 5. Germline CDR1 and CDR2: MNHEY and SVGEGT. Researchers sorted participants into cohorts using their self-reported clinical history. Assay used: immunoSEQ multiplex PCR; TCRdb lists only in-frame clones, some missing. The top ten hold approximately 9% of the sample, which has about 200,000 clones, about 86% seen once. Sequencing input: PBMCs or T cells enriched from blood (not recorded which). The rearrangement joins TRBV6-2 or TRBV6-3 to TRBJ1-2; 9 bases match TRBD1. This sequence originates from a woman aged 50 to 65 with acute COVID-19. The DNA for the CDR3 is TGTGCCAGCTGCCGGGGACAGGGTGGCTACACCTTC. This encodes CASCRGQGGYTF.